The next 15 T cell receptor beta chains were all read from a single sample in a study of blood T cells in healthy people across ages. Alongside a J-beta primer mix, a sample-barcoded 5' primer served in a second PCR lasting about 7 to 11 cycles. TCRdb recomputed calls from the 5' RACE reads with MiXCR, one row per CDR3 protein. This table holds about 1.7 million distinct CDR3 sequences, 28% found once. What was sequenced was blood. The origin of the receptors is a woman younger than 45 in good health.

The chain combines TRBV7-9 with TRBJ2-1, with 9 bases fitting TRBD1. CDR1 and CDR2 from the germline V gene are SEHNR and FQNEAQ (reference sequence). The V and J ends lost 5 bases and 3 bases, in that order; junction bases with no gene match: 8. The CDR3 runs 16 residues. The CDR3 protein is CASSLLEGQGYNEQFF. The CDR3 bases are TGTGCCAGCAGCCTACTTGAGGGACAGGGCTACAATGAGCAGTTCTTC.

The chain employs TRBV10-1 and TRBJ2-1; 10 bases fit TRBD2. Unmatched junction bases numbered 1, after V lost 6 bases and J lost 2 bases. CDR3 length equals 14 residues. CDR1 and CDR2 from the germline V gene are WNHNN and SYGVQD (reference sequence). As DNA, the CDR3 is TGCGCCAGCAGCGGGACTAGCGCCTACAATGAGCAGTTCTTC. This gives the protein CASSGTSAYNEQFF.

The rearrangement uses TRBV20-1 and TRBJ2-1; D may be TRBD2 (6 bases). This CDR3 contains 17 residues. Germline CDR1 is DFQATT and CDR2 is SNEGSKA (reference sequence). V shed 0 bases and J shed 1 base, with 16 bases lying between them. For the CDR3, the DNA is TGCAGTGCTAGAGATCTCGGGCGGGGCGCTTCCTACAATGAGCAGTTCTTC. The encoded protein is CSARDLGRGASYNEQFF.

The chain has TRBV5-6 and TRBJ1-3; D unclear. Germline V gene sequence: CDR1 SGHDT, CDR2 YYEEEE. V gave up 7 bases and J gave up 0 bases, with 11 bases separating them. The CDR3 covers 14 residues. The CDR3 DNA sequence: TGTGCCAGCCAGGACCGGAGCTCTGGAAACACCATATATTTT. Amino acid sequence: CASQDRSSGNTIYF.

This clonotype came up a few times. V gene TRBV12-3 or TRBV12-4 combines with J gene TRBJ1-2; 7 bases fit TRBD1. The CDR3 runs to 13 residues. The junction had 11 bases not matched to a gene; V was cut back by 8 bases and J by 8 bases. The CDR3 nucleotides read TGTGCCAGCTTATACAGGGGTACGGGAGGCTACACCTTC. It translates to CASLYRGTGGYTF.

This clonotype was observed a few times. The chain couples TRBV15 to TRBJ2-1, with no clear D. V dropped 4 bases and J dropped 8 bases, with 15 bases sitting between them. Germline values: CDR1 LNHNV, CDR2 YYDKDF (reference sequence). This CDR3 has 14 amino acids. CDR3 sequence (DNA): TGTGCCACCAGCAAAGGGCAGGTAATCGATGAGCAGTTCTTC. Its translation: CATSKGQVIDEQFF.

The rearrangement links TRBV9 to TRBJ1-2; D not certain. Trimming shortened V by 4 bases and J by 0 bases, and 7 bases separated the two germline ends. The CDR3 spans 13 residues. The V gene's germline CDR1 is SGDLS and CDR2 YYNGEE. CDR3 DNA: TGTGCCAGCAGCAAGAACGCTAACTATGGCTACACCTTC. Amino acid sequence: CASSKNANYGYTF.

As concerns this clonotype: Given a much more abundant clone one base away, this may be a read error. The chain links TRBV4-3 to TRBJ1-2; TRBD1 agrees at 8 bases. There are 13 residues in the CDR3. The germline V gene encodes CDR1 LGHNA and CDR2 YSLEER. The CDR3 sequence: CAGSQGTGYGYTF. CDR3 nucleotides: TGCGCCGGCAGCCAAGGGACAGGATATGGCTACACCTTC.

The genes are TRBV6-1 and TRBJ2-1; TRBD2 matches at 9 bases. The CDR3 consists of 17 residues. Germline CDR1 is MNHNS and CDR2 is SASEGT. Unmatched junction bases numbered 10, after V lost 6 bases and J lost 1 base. CDR3 DNA sequence: TGTGCCAGCAGACAGGGGACTAGCAGGACTTCCTACAATGAGCAGTTCTTC. Protein sequence: CASRQGTSRTSYNEQFF.

This clonotype has a handful of counts. J is TRBJ1-5 and V is TRBV20-1; unclear D gene. The V end was cut by 0 bases, the J end by 9 bases, with 6 bases between. Germline-derived CDR1 and CDR2 are DFQATT and SNEGSKA (reference sequence). This CDR3 has 11 residues. The CDR3 spells CSARDVRPQHF. The CDR3 DNA sequence: TGCAGTGCTAGAGATGTAAGGCCCCAGCATTTT.

The sample holds a few counts of this clonotype. V is TRBV20-1 and J is TRBJ1-6; D is ambiguous. From germline, CDR1 is DFQATT and CDR2 SNEGSKA (reference sequence). V was shortened by 0 bases and J by 7 bases, with 4 bases between the two germline ends. The CDR3 is 12 residues long. The CDR3 DNA follows: TGCAGTGCTAGAGATAGGAATTCACCCCTCCACTTT. Translating it yields CSARDRNSPLHF.

This clonotype occurred many times. The chain has TRBV20-1 and TRBJ2-1; D is perhaps TRBD1 or TRBD2 (5 bases each). This CDR3 has 14 residues. With 0 bases removed from V and 6 bases from J, the gap between germline ends came to 12 bases. The germline V gene has CDR1 DFQATT and CDR2 SNEGSKA (reference sequence). The CDR3 spells CSARDRYGANEQFF. CDR3 DNA sequence: TGCAGTGCTAGAGATCGGTACGGGGCCAATGAGCAGTTCTTC.

This clonotype was seen more than once but under ten times. The J gene is TRBJ2-1, the V gene TRBV6-6; tentatively, D is TRBD1 (5 bases). V shed 4 bases and J shed 0 bases, with 13 bases lying between them. From germline, CDR1 is MNHNY and CDR2 SVGAGI (reference sequence). This CDR3 is built from 16 residues. The CDR3 DNA follows: TGTGCCAGCAGTTCCCCGACAGACTTCTCCTACAATGAGCAGTTCTTC. It codes for CASSSPTDFSYNEQFF.

This clonotype was detected only a few times. V usage is TRBV6-1 and J usage is TRBJ1-4; D is uncertain. From germline, CDR1 is MNHNS and CDR2 SASEGT. The CDR3 is 14 amino acids. The V end was cut by 8 bases, the J end by 0 bases, with 10 bases between. CDR3 sequence reads: CASGFGTTNEKLFF. In DNA form, the CDR3 reads TGTGCCAGCGGGTTTGGAACAACTAATGAAAAACTGTTTTTT.

The genes are TRBV20-1 and TRBJ2-1; perhaps TRBD2 as D (6 bases). This CDR3 is 17 amino acids long. From germline, CDR1 is DFQATT and CDR2 SNEGSKA (reference sequence). V gave up 0 bases and J gave up 2 bases, with 17 bases separating them. The CDR3 sequence is CSARDLANRGTYNEQFF. The DNA for the CDR3 is TGCAGTGCTAGAGATCTTGCTAACCGCGGGACCTACAATGAGCAGTTCTTC.